These 27 T cell receptor beta chains originate from one sample sequenced in a study of T cell repertoires in cytomegalovirus infection. TCRdb recomputed calls from the reads with MiXCR, one row per CDR3 protein. The sample gives 680,000 or so distinct CDR3 sequences, about a third of which show up once; around 3% is in the top ten. The sequenced sample consisted of PBMCs. These receptors all come from a human donor in good health (CMV status not recorded). Some clones in this sample may be carry-over from other donors' samples.

V and J are TRBV2 and TRBJ2-1; D is ambiguous. CDR1 SNHLY and CDR2 FYNNEI come from the germline V gene. Trimming stripped 6 bases from V and 2 bases from J, with 8 bases between. CDR3 length: 13 residues. The DNA of the CDR3 is TGTGCCAGCAGGGAAAGGACCTACAATGAGCAGTTCTTC. Its translation is CASRERTYNEQFF.

V is TRBV7-2 and J is TRBJ2-2; tentative D call: TRBD1 (6 bases). The CDR3 has 16 amino acids. The V and J ends lost 8 bases and 2 bases respectively, with 18 bases between them. The V gene's germline CDR1 is SGHTA and CDR2 FQGNSA. The CDR3 DNA is TGTGCCAGCGGCCTATCAGGGGCAAGTAACACCGGGGAGCTGTTTTTT. This translates into CASGLSGASNTGELFF.

This sequence joins TRBV24-1 and TRBJ1-1; 8 positions agree with TRBD1. Germline V CDR1 and CDR2: KGHDR, SFDVKD. V trimming: 4 bases; J trimming: 1 base; junction bases outside the gene matches: 4. There are 15 residues in the CDR3. The CDR3 bases are TGTGCCACCAGTGAAGGACAGGGTGGGAACACTGAAGCTTTCTTT. It translates to CATSEGQGGNTEAFF.

The chain carries TRBV5-6 and TRBJ2-2; a weak D match, TRBD2 (5 bases). Trimming stripped 1 base from V and 4 bases from J, with 11 bases between. Germline V gene lookup returns CDR1 SGHDT and CDR2 YYEEEE. This CDR3 has 15 amino acids. CDR3 nucleotides: TGTGCCAGCAGCTTGCGAGGGCCGGCCACCGGGGAGCTGTTTTTT. Translation gives CASSLRGPATGELFF.

In its sample, this clonotype was seen a few times. The chain recombines TRBV28 with TRBJ1-4; 10 bases agree with TRBD1. V was clipped by 9 bases and J by 6 bases; unmatched bases: 4. The CDR3 is 13 amino acids. Per the germline V gene, CDR1 is MDHEN and CDR2 is SYDVKM. The CDR3: CASSGTGDEKLFF. In DNA form, the CDR3 reads TGTGCCAGTTCCGGGACAGGGGATGAAAAACTGTTTTTT.

The rearrangement links TRBV28 to TRBJ2-5; D not certain. The germline CDR1 and CDR2 sequences are MDHEN and SYDVKM. This CDR3 is built from 14 residues. Trimming took off 5 bases at V and 5 bases at J, with 15 bases between the two ends. The CDR3 nucleotides read TGTGCCAGCAGTCTTAAGATCCGGGCGGAGACCCAGTACTTC. Protein sequence: CASSLKIRAETQYF.

This clonotype was counted once. The DNA for the CDR3 is TGCAGTGCTAGGTGGGAAATTAATGAAAAACTGTTTTTT. It is translated as CSARWEINEKLFF. The chain is built from TRBV20-1 and TRBJ1-4; D is ambiguous. Deletions cut 3 bases from V and 4 bases from J, with 9 bases between. The CDR3 sequence is 13 residues long. The germline V gene has CDR1 DFQATT and CDR2 SNEGSKA (reference sequence).

The CDR3 nucleotides read TGTGCCAGCAGTGAATCTTCCGGGACAACCACTTCACCCCTCCACTTT. Translated: CASSESSGTTTSPLHF. V usage is TRBV2 and J usage is TRBJ1-6; the D gene is possibly TRBD1 (6 bases). The germline CDR1 and CDR2 sequences are SNHLY and FYNNEI. The ends were cut back, 2 bases at V and 9 bases at J, with 17 bases in the middle. The CDR3 consists of 16 residues.

This clonotype was detected a few times. V is TRBV7-2 and J is TRBJ2-3; no reliable D call. Trimming removed 2 bases from V and 2 bases from J, with 2 bases in between. The CDR3 covers 12 residues. Germline assignment: CDR1 SGHTA and CDR2 FQGNSA. For the CDR3, the DNA is TGTGCCAGCAGCTTATTCACAGATACGCAGTATTTT. Its protein product is CASSLFTDTQYF.

The chain joins TRBV11-1 to TRBJ2-7, with D possibly matching TRBD2 (6 bases). Germline V gene lookup returns CDR1 SGHAT and CDR2 FQDESV (reference sequence). The V end lost 5 bases, the J end lost 6 bases, and 14 bases lay between the germline ends. This CDR3 is 13 amino acids long. The CDR3 loop reads CASSPTGVSEQYF. The CDR3 DNA follows: TGTGCCAGCAGCCCGACGGGGGTCAGCGAGCAGTACTTC.

This clonotype turned up a few times. This chain connects TRBV20-1 to TRBJ1-6; 7 nucleotides match TRBD1. CDR1 is DFQATT and CDR2 is SNEGSKA in the germline V gene (reference sequence). V was pared by 4 bases and J by 3 bases, with 6 bases of the junction left unmatched. The CDR3 spans 15 residues. The CDR3 DNA is TGCAGTGCTACAGCTAACAGGGGCTATAATTCACCCCTCCACTTT. It specifies CSATANRGYNSPLHF.

Only a few counts were recorded for this clonotype. V and J are TRBV7-9 and TRBJ2-7; no definite D call. The CDR3 runs 13 residues. Trimming cost V 7 bases and J 3 bases, with 13 bases left between them. Germline lookup yields CDR1 SEHNR and CDR2 FQNEAQ (reference sequence). The CDR3 DNA reads TGTGCCAGCACCATGGATGCTAACTACGAGCAGTACTTC. Its translation: CASTMDANYEQYF. Variable domain in full (rest from reference TRBV7-9 and TRBJ2-7): DTGVSQNPRHKITKRGQNVTFRCDPISEHNRLYWYRQTLGQGPEFLTYFQNEAQLEKSRLLSDRFSAERPKGSFSTLEIQRTEQGDSAMYLCASTMDANYEQYFGPGTRLTVT.

This clonotype was picked up a small number of times. The J gene is TRBJ2-2, the V gene TRBV28; D could derive from TRBD1 or TRBD2 (5 bases each). CDR3 size: 20 residues. Trimming removed 8 bases at V and 2 bases at J, with 30 bases between. Germline V lookup: CDR1 MDHEN, CDR2 SYDVKM. The CDR3: CASYPPKRRTYGTNTGELFF. In DNA form, the CDR3 reads TGTGCCAGCTACCCCCCAAAGCGGAGGACATATGGAACAAACACCGGGGAGCTGTTTTTT.

This chain links TRBV7-2 with TRBJ1-6, with no clear D. The germline gives CDR1 SGHTA, CDR2 FQGNSA. The CDR3 runs to 15 residues. Trimming stripped 1 base from V and 1 base from J, with 5 bases between. The CDR3, as DNA: TGTGCCAGCAGCTTAGTTCGGTCCTATAATTCACCCCTCCACTTT. As protein: CASSLVRSYNSPLHF. The full variable domain, in which reference TRBV7-2 and TRBJ1-6 provide the parts outside the CDR3, is GAGVSQSPSNKVTEKGKDVELRCDPISGHTALYWYRQSLGQGLEFLIYFQGNSAPDKSGLPSDRFSAERTGGSVSTLTIQRTQQEDSAVYLCASSLVRSYNSPLHFGNGTRLTVT.

The gene calls are TRBV5-6 and TRBJ1-1, with D hard to call. The CDR3 is 13 residues long. Trimming stripped 0 bases from V and 3 bases from J, with 6 bases between. The V gene's germline CDR1 is SGHDT and CDR2 YYEEEE. DNA for the CDR3: TGTGCCAGCAGCTTGGAGGCGGACACTGAAGCTTTCTTT. Translating gives CASSLEADTEAFF.

At least ten counts were recorded for this clonotype. The rearrangement uses TRBV7-2 and TRBJ2-2; D perhaps matches TRBD2 (6 bases). V was pared by 8 bases and J by 1 base, with 11 bases between. This CDR3 region has 14 residues. Germline V gives CDR1 SGHTA, CDR2 FQGNSA. The CDR3 is CASEAGLNTGELFF. CDR3 bases: TGTGCCAGCGAGGCGGGACTGAACACCGGGGAGCTGTTTTTT.

V is TRBV28 and J is TRBJ1-3; 8 positions agree with TRBD1. The trim removed 9 bases at V and 3 bases at J, leaving 13 bases unmatched. The CDR3 runs 16 residues. From germline, CDR1 is MDHEN and CDR2 SYDVKM. The CDR3 here is CASIPGQAPFGNTIYF. DNA of the CDR3: TGTGCCAGTATACCGGGACAGGCTCCCTTTGGAAACACCATATATTTT.

This clonotype was picked up a small number of times. The chain recombines TRBV7-8 with TRBJ1-5, with 7 nucleotides matching TRBD1. CDR1 and CDR2 (germline): SGHVS, FQNEAQ. The CDR3 totals 14 residues. Trimming cost V 5 bases and J 9 bases; bases outside gene matches: 10. DNA of the CDR3: TGTGCCAGCAGCGCAGGGGGAATCTCAAGGCCCCAGCATTTT. Translation: CASSAGGISRPQHF.

The chain uses TRBV6-6 and TRBJ1-4; 7 bases fit TRBD1. J gave up 2 bases and V 2 bases, and 2 bases lay outside the gene matches. This CDR3 has 15 amino acids. CDR1 and CDR2 from the germline V gene are MNHNY and SVGAGI (reference sequence). The CDR3 protein is CASSYPTGTNEKLFF. CDR3 coding DNA: TGTGCCAGCAGTTACCCGACAGGGACTAATGAAAAACTGTTTTTT.

In this sample, this clonotype turned up a few times. The chain joins TRBV28 to TRBJ2-6; the D gene is possibly TRBD1 (6 bases). This CDR3 region has 16 residues. In germline, CDR1 is MDHEN, CDR2 SYDVKM. With 4 bases removed from V and 4 bases from J, the gap between germline ends came to 14 bases. The CDR3 bases are TGTGCCAGCAGTTCCACAGGGAGTTCCGGGGCCAACGTCCTGACTTTC. Translated, it gives CASSSTGSSGANVLTF.

The V and J genes are TRBV20-1 and TRBJ1-6; possible D gene TRBD1, 5 bases. Between the trimmed V and J ends, which lost 0 bases and 7 bases, there was a span of 10 bases. This CDR3 is 14 amino acids long. Germline CDR1 reads DFQATT; CDR2 reads SNEGSKA (reference sequence). Here the CDR3 DNA reads TGCAGTGCTAGAGAGGGTGGGGCGAATTCACCCCTCCACTTT. Amino acid sequence: CSAREGGANSPLHF.

This chain's CDR3 is CASSLPSGTVTYEQYF. In DNA, the CDR3 is TGTGCCAGCAGTTTACCCTCCGGGACTGTGACCTACGAGCAGTACTTC. The chain employs TRBV28 and TRBJ2-7, with D tentatively TRBD2 (6 bases). The germline V gene has CDR1 MDHEN and CDR2 SYDVKM. With 2 bases removed from V and 2 bases from J, the gap between germline ends came to 16 bases. The CDR3 covers 16 residues.

This clonotype was detected many times. The chain is built from TRBV7-2 and TRBJ1-6, with a tentative D call TRBD1 (6 bases). There are 15 residues in the CDR3. Germline loops: CDR1 SGHTA, CDR2 FQGNSA. Trimming cost V 4 bases and J 7 bases, with 14 bases left between them. The CDR3 DNA reads as TGTGCCAGCAGCTCCTCAACAGGGAAGAATTCACCCCTCCACTTT. Protein product: CASSSSTGKNSPLHF.

This clonotype has just one count. The junction departs from germline at one end; a sequencing error may be responsible. This chain joins TRBV7-2 and TRBJ2-1; 8 positions agree with TRBD2. The CDR3 is made up of 15 amino acids. The germline gives CDR1 SGHTA, CDR2 FQGNSA. The CDR3 DNA reads TGTGCCAGCACCAACCCCGGGACTAGGGACAAGGAGCAGTTCTTC. Amino acids: CASTNPGTRDKEQFF.

This clonotype was counted a few times. This chain links TRBV29-1 with TRBJ2-1; D is tentatively TRBD1 or TRBD2 (5 bases each). Trimming left V 3 bases short and J 9 bases short, with 24 bases between. The CDR3 runs to 16 residues. CDR1 and CDR2 (germline): SQVTM, ANQGSEA. CDR3 protein: CSVEEPGTVLGFEQFF. CDR3 sequence (DNA): TGCAGCGTTGAGGAACCCGGGACGGTGTTGGGTTTTGAGCAGTTCTTC.

This chain connects TRBV4-1 to TRBJ1-3; D might be TRBD1 (5 bases). The CDR3 runs to 15 residues. Germline V gene lookup returns CDR1 MGHRA and CDR2 YSYEKL. V was trimmed by 1 base and J by 2 bases, leaving 9 bases between them. DNA of the CDR3: TGCGCCAGCAGCCAAGTAGGCAGGGCTGGAAACACCATATATTTT. It translates to CASSQVGRAGNTIYF.

This clonotype was seen only a few times. The V call is TRBV2, the J call TRBJ1-1; a possible D gene is TRBD1 (5 bases). Trimming shortened V by 0 bases and J by 4 bases, and 12 bases separated the two germline ends. Germline V gene data show CDR1 as SNHLY and CDR2 as FYNNEI. The CDR3 extends over 15 amino acids. CDR3 nucleotides: TGTGCCAGCAGTGAAGCAGGGACCGGGACCACTGAAGCTTTCTTT. Translated: CASSEAGTGTTEAFF.